The clone carrying this T cell receptor (beta chain) was recorded a few times. Antigen: not known. Sequence at one end of the junction differs from germline and may be a read error. This record belongs to a study of CD8 T cells in ankylosing spondylitis. Study-wide results and limits: A motif of fewer than ten highly homologous TCR beta variants was seen as apparently characteristic of ankylosing spondylitis blood.

TCRdb itself ran the 5' RACE reads through MiXCR, one entry per CDR3 protein. The sample shows about 240,000 distinct CDR3 sequences, approximately 9% of them seen only once. Sequencing was performed on blood, either unsorted or a sorted T cell fraction (not recorded which). This TCR derives from a male donor with ankylosing spondylitis or in good health (not recorded which).

The chain's CDR3 is CASSPLANPGELFF. The CDR3, as DNA: TGTGCCAGCAGCCCCTTAGCGAACCCCGGGGAGCTGTTTTTT. The rearrangement uses TRBV11-2 and TRBJ2-2; D might be TRBD2 (5 bases). CDR3 length: 14 residues. Germline CDR1 reads SGHAT; CDR2 reads FQNNGV.